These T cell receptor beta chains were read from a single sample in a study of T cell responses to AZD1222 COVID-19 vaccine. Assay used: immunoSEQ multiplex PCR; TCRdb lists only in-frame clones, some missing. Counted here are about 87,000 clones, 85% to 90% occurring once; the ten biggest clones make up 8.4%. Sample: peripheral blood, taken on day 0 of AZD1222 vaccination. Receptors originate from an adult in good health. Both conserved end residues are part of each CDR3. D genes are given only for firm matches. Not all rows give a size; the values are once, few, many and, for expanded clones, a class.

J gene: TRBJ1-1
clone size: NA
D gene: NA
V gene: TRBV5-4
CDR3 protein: CASSPPGPRSDTEAFF
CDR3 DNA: TGTGCCAGCAGCCCACCCGGGCCTCGGTCGGACACTGAAGCTTTCTTT

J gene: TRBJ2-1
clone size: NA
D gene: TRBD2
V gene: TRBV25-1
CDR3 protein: CASSAGGALNEQFF
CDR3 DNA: TGTGCCAGCAGTGCGGGGGGGGCCCTCAATGAGCAGTTCTTC

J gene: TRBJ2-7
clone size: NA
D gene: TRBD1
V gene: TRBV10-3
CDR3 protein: CAPRQGIEQYF
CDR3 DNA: TGTGCCCCTCGACAGGGGATTGAGCAGTACTTC

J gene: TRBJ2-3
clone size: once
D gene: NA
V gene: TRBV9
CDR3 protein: CASSVDLALDTQYF
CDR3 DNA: TGTGCCAGCAGCGTAGATCTAGCGTTGGATACGCAGTATTTT

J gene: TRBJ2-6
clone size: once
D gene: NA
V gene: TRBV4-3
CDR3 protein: CASSQGSHSKSGANVLTF
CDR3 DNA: TGCGCCAGCAGCCAAGGGTCGCACAGTAAGTCTGGGGCCAACGTCCTGACTTTC

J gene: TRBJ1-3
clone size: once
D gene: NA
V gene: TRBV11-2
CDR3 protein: CASSSDPSQGYEGTIYF
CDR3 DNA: TGTGCCAGCAGCTCAGACCCCTCACAGGGCTATGAGGGCACCATATATTTT

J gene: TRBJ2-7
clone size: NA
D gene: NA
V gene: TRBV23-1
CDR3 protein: CATYGGGLYEQYF
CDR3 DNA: TGCGCCACCTATGGGGGGGGGCTCTACGAGCAGTACTTC

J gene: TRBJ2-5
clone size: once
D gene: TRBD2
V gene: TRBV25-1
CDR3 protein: CASSPGGGQQETQYF
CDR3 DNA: TGTGCCAGCAGTCCCGGGGGGGGACAACAAGAGACCCAGTACTTC

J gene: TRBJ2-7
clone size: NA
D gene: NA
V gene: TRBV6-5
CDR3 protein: CASSLVWKGYEQYF
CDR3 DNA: TGTGCCAGCAGCCTCGTGTGGAAGGGGTACGAGCAGTACTTC

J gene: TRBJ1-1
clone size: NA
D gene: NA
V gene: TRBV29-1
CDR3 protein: CSAQGPGTEAFF
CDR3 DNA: TGCAGCGCCCAGGGGCCGGGGACTGAAGCTTTCTTT

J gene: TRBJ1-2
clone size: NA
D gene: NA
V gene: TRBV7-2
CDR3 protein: CASSPAVYGYTF
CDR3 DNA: TGTGCCAGCAGCCCTGCTGTCTATGGCTACACCTTC

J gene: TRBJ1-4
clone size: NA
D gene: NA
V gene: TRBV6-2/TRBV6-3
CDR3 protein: CASSYSMRVATNEKLFF
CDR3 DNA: TGTGCCAGCAGTTACTCGATGAGGGTTGCAACTAATGAAAAACTGTTTTTT

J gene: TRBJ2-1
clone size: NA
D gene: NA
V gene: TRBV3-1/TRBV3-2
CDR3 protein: CASSPHLEQSSYNEQFF
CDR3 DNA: TGTGCCAGCAGCCCCCATTTGGAACAGAGCTCCTACAATGAGCAGTTCTTC

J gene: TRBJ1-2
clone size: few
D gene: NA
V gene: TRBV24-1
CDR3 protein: CATSGKVGNTPGYGYTF
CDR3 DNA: TGTGCCACCAGTGGAAAGGTGGGGAACACTCCCGGCTATGGCTACACCTTC

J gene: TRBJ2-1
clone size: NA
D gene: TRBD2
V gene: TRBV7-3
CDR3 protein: CASSQGTSEGNEQFF
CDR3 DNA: TGTGCCAGCAGCCAAGGGACTAGCGAGGGCAATGAGCAGTTCTTC

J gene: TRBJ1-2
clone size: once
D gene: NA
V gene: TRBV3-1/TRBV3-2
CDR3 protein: CASTTDFYGYTF
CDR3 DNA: TGTGCCAGCACAACGGACTTCTATGGCTACACCTTC

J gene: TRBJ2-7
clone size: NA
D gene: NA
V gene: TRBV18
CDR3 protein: CASSPSSGRYEQYF
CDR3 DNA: TGTGCCAGCTCACCCTCGTCGGGAAGGTACGAGCAGTACTTC

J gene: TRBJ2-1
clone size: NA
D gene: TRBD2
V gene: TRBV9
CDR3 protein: CASSVVSFPGTSGGSYNEQFF
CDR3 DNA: TGTGCCAGCAGCGTAGTCAGCTTCCCCGGGACTAGCGGGGGGTCGTACAATGAGCAGTTCTTC

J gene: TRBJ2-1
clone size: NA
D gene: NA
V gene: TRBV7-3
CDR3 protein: CASSLGTPYNEQFF
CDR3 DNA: TGTGCCAGCAGCTTAGGGACACCCTACAATGAGCAGTTCTTC

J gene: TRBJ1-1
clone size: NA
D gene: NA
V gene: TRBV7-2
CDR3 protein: CASSPRGSAIMATEAFF
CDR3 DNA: TGTGCCAGCAGCCCCCGGGGTTCTGCCATTATGGCCACTGAAGCTTTCTTT

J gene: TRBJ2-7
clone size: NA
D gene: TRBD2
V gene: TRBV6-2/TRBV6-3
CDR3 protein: CASSSGIAYEQYF
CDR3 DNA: TGTGCCAGCAGTAGCGGGATCGCCTACGAGCAGTACTTC

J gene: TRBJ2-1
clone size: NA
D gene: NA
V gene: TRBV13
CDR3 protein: CASSPRTADEQFF
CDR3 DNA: TGTGCCAGCAGCCCCCGGACAGCTGATGAGCAGTTCTTC

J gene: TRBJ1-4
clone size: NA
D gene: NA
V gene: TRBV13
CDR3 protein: CASSLGRRADEKLFF
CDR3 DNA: TGTGCCAGCAGCTTAGGTAGGAGGGCCGATGAAAAACTGTTTTTT

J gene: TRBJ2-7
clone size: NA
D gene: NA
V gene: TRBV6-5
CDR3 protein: CASSYYSLAAYEQYF
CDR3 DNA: TGTGCCAGCAGTTACTACTCACTAGCTGCCTACGAGCAGTACTTC

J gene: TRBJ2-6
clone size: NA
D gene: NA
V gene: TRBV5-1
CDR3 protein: CASSLYISGANVLTF
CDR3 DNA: TGCGCCAGCAGCTTGTATATCTCTGGGGCCAACGTCCTGACTTTC

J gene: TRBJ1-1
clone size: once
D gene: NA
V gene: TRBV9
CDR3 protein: CASSYPGRMNTEAFF
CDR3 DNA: TGTGCCAGCAGCTACCCGGGACGGATGAACACTGAAGCTTTCTTT

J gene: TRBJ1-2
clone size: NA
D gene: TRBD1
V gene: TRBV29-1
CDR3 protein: CSVLTGQYGYTF
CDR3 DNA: TGCAGCGTTTTGACAGGGCAGTATGGCTACACCTTC

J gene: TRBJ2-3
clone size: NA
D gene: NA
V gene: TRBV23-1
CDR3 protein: CASSQSRARAFTDTQYF
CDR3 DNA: TGCGCCAGCAGTCAATCGCGCGCCAGGGCTTTCACAGATACGCAGTATTTT

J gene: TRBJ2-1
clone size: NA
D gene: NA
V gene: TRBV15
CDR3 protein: CATSRGSGGSYNEQFF
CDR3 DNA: TGTGCCACCAGCAGAGGTTCTGGGGGCTCCTACAATGAGCAGTTCTTC

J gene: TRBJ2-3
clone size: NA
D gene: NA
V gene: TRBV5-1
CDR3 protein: CASSLLSISTDTQYF
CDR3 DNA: TGCGCCAGCAGCTTGTTGTCTATAAGCACAGATACGCAGTATTTT

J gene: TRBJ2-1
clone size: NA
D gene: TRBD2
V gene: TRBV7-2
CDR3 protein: CASSLGAGTSGGLQFF
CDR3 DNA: TGTGCCAGCAGCTTAGGGGCCGGGACTAGCGGGGGACTTCAGTTCTTC

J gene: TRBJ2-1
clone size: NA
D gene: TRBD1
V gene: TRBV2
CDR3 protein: CAILPGQRPYNEQFF
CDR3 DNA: TGTGCCATTTTGCCGGGACAGCGCCCCTACAATGAGCAGTTCTTC

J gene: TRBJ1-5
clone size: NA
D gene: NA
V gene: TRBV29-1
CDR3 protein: CSASWGNQPQHF
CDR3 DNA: TGCAGCGCTAGCTGGGGAAATCAGCCCCAGCATTTT

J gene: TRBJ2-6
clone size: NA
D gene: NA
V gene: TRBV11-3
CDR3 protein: CASSLGYGEFSGANVLTF
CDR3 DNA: TGTGCCAGCAGCTTAGGATACGGCGAGTTCTCTGGGGCCAACGTCCTGACTTTC

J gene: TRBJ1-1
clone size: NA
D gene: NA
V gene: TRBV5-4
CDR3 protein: CASSPWADTEAFF
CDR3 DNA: TGTGCCAGCAGCCCCTGGGCGGATACTGAAGCTTTCTTT

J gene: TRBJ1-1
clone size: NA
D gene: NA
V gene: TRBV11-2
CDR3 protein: CASSPLQETNTEAFF
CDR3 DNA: TGTGCCAGCAGCCCGCTACAGGAAACGAACACTGAAGCTTTCTTT

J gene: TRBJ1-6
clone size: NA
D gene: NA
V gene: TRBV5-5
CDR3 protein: CASMLSPSSYNSPLHF
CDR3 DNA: TGTGCCAGCATGCTATCGCCGAGCTCCTATAATTCACCCCTCCACTTT

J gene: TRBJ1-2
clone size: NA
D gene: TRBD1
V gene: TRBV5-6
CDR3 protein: CASTHLGRDRGRIQGGYTF
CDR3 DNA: TGTGCCAGCACTCACCTCGGGCGAGACAGGGGGCGAATTCAGGGTGGCTACACCTTC

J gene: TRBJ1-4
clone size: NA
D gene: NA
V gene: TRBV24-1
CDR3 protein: CATSDQDHNEKLFF
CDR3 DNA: TGTGCCACCAGTGATCAAGATCATAATGAAAAACTGTTTTTT

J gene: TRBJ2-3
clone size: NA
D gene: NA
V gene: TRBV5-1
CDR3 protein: CASSLFGMQSDTQYF
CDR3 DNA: TGCGCCAGCAGCTTGTTCGGTATGCAATCAGATACGCAGTATTTT

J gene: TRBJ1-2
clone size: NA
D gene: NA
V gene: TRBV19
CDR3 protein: CASAGTAYGYTF
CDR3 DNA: TGTGCCAGTGCCGGGACGGCCTATGGCTACACCTTC